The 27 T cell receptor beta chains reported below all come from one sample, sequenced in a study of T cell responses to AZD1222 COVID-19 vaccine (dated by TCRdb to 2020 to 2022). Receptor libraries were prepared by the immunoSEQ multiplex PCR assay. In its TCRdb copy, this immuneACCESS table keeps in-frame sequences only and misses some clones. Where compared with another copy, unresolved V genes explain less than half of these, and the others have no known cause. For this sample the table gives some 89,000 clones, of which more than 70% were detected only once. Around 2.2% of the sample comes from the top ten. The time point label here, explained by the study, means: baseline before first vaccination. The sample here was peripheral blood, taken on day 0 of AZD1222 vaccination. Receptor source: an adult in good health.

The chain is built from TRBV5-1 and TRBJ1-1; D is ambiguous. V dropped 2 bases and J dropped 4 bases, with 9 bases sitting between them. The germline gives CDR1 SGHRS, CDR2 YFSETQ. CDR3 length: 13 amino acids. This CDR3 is CASSFRQSTEAFF. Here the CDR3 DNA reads TGCGCCAGCAGCTTCAGGCAGAGCACTGAAGCTTTCTTT.

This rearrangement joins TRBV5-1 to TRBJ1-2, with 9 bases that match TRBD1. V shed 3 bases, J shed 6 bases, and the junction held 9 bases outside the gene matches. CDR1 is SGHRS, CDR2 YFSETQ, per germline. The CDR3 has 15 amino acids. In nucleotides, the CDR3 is TGCGCCAGCAGCTCCCTACAGGGGGCGATTGATGGCTACACCTTC. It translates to CASSSLQGAIDGYTF.

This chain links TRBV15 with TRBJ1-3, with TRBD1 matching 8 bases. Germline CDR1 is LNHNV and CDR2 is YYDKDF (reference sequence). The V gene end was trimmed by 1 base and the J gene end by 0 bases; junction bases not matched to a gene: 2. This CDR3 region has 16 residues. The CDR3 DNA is TGTGCCACCAGCAGAGGACAGGGGCACTCTGGAAACACCATATATTTT. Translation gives CATSRGQGHSGNTIYF.

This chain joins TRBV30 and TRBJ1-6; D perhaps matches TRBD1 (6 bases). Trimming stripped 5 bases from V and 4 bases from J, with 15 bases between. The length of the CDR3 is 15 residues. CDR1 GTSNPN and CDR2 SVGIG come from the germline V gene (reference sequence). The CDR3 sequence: CAWSKKGGYNSPLHF. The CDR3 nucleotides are TGTGCCTGGTCCAAAAAGGGGGGTTATAATTCACCCCTCCACTTT. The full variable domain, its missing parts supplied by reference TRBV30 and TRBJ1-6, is SQTIHQWPATLVQPVGSPLSLECTVEGTSNPNLYWYRQAAGRGLQLLFYSVGIGQISSEVPQNLSASRPQDRQFILSSKKLLLSDSGFYLCAWSKKGGYNSPLHFGNGTRLTVT.

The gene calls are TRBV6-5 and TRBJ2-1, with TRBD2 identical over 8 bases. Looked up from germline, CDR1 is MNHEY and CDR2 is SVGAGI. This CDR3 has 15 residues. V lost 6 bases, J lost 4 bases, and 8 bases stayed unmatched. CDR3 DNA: TGTGCCAGCAGCTCGAGCGGGAGTGTTTACAATGAGCAGTTCTTC. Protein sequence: CASSSSGSVYNEQFF.

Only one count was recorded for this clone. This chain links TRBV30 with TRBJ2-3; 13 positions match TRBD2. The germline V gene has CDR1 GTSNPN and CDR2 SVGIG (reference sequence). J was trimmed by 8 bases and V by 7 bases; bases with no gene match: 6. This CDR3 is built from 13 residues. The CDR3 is CASTSGGAFTQYF. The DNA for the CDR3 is TGTGCCTCCACTAGCGGGGGGGCCTTTACGCAGTATTTT.

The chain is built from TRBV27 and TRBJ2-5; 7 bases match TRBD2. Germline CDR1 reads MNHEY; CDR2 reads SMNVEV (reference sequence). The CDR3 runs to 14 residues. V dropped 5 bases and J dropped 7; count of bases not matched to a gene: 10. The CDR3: CASSGGGGKRTQYF. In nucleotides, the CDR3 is TGTGCCAGCAGTGGGGGGGGAGGAAAGCGGACCCAGTACTTC.

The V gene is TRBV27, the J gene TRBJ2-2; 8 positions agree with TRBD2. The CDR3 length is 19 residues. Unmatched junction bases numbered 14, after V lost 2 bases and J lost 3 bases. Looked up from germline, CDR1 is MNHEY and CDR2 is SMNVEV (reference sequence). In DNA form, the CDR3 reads TGTGCCAGCAGTTTACGCGCGGGGGGCCTAATTAGGGACACCGGGGAGCTGTTTTTT. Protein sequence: CASSLRAGGLIRDTGELFF.

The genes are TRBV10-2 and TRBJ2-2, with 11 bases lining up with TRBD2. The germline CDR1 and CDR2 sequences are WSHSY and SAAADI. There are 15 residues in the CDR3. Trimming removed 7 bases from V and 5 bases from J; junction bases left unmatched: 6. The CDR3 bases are TGCGCCAGCAATAGCGGGGGGGCGGGGACCGGGGAGCTGTTTTTT. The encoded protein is CASNSGGAGTGELFF.

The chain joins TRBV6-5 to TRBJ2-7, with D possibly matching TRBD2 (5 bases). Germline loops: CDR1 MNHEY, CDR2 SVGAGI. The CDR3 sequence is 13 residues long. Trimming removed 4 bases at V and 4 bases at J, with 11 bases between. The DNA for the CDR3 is TGTGCCAGCAGTTGGGAGAGGGCATACGAGCAGTACTTC. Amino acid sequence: CASSWERAYEQYF.

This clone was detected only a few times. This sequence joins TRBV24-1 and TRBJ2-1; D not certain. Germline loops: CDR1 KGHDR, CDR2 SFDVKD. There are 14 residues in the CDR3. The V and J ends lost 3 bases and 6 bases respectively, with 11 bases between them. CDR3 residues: CATSDPRRVNEQFF. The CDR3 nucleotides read TGTGCCACCAGTGATCCCCGTCGAGTCAATGAGCAGTTCTTC.

The CDR3 DNA is TGTGCCAGCAGCCAACCTACCGGGACTAGCGGTAACAATGAGCAGTTCTTC. It codes for CASSQPTGTSGNNEQFF. This chain uses TRBV4-2 with TRBJ2-1, with 11 bases identical to TRBD2. The length of the CDR3 is 17 residues. Germline CDR1 LGHNA, CDR2 YNFKEQ. V lost 2 bases, J lost 5 bases, and 8 bases stayed unmatched.

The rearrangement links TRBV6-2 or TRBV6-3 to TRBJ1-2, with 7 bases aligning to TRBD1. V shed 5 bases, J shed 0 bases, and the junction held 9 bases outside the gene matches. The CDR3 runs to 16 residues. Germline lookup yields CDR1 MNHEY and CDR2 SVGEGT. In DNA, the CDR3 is TGTGCCAGCAGTAAAACCGGGACAGATGCTAACTATGGCTACACCTTC. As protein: CASSKTGTDANYGYTF.

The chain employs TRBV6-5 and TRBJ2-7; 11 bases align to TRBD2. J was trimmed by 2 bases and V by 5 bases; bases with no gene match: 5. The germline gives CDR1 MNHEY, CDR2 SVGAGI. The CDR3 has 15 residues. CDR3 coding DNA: TGTGCCAGCAGTCCACGACTAGCGGGACCCTACGAGCAGTACTTC. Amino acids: CASSPRLAGPYEQYF.

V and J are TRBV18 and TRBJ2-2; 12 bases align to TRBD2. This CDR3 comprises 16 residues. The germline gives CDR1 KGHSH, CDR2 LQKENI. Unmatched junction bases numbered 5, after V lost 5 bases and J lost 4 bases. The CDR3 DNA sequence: TGTGCCAGCTCAACTAGCGGGAGGAGTGGCACCGGGGAGCTGTTTTTT. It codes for CASSTSGRSGTGELFF.

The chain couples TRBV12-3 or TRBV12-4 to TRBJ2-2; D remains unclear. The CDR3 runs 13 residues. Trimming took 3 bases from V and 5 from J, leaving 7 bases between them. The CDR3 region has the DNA TGTGCCAGCAGTTTTAGACGAACCGGGGAGCTGTTTTTT. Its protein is CASSFRRTGELFF.

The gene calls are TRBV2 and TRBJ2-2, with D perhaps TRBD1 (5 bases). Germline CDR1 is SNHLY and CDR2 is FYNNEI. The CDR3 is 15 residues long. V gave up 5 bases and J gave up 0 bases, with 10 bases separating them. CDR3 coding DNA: TGTGCCAGCAGTCCAGGGTTGTCGAACACCGGGGAGCTGTTTTTT. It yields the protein CASSPGLSNTGELFF.

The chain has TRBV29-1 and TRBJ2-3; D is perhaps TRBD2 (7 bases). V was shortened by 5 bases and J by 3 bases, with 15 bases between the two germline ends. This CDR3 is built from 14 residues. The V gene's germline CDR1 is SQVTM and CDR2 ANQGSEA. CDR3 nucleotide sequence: TGCAGCGTTCTCTGGGGGGGGCGAACAGATACGCAGTATTTT. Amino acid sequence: CSVLWGGRTDTQYF.

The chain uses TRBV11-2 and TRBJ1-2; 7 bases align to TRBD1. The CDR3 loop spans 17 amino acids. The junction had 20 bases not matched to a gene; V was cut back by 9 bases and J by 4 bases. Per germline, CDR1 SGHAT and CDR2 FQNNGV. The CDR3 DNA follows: TGTGCCAGTACTGCCGGGACAGCACTTTTAAGAGGCTATGGCTACACCTTC. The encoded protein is CASTAGTALLRGYGYTF.

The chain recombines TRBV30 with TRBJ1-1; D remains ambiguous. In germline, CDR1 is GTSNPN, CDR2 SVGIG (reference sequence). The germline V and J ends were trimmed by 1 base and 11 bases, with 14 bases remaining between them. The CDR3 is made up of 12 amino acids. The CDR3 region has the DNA TGTGCCTGGAGTGGTGGATTAGGAGTCGCTTTCTTT. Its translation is CAWSGGLGVAFF.

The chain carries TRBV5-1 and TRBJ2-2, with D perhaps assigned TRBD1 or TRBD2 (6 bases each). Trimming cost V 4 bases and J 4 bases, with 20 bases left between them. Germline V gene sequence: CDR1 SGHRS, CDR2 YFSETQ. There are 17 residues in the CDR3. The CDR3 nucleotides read TGCGCCAGCAGCCTGGGGACATTCGGAGGGTTCACCGGGGAGCTGTTTTTT. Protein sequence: CASSLGTFGGFTGELFF.

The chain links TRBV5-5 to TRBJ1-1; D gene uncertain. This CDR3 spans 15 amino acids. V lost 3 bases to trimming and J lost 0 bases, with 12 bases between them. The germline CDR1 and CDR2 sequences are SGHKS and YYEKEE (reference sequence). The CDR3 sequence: CASSSQGRLNTEAFF. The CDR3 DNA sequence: TGTGCCAGCAGCTCGCAAGGGCGGTTGAACACTGAAGCTTTCTTT. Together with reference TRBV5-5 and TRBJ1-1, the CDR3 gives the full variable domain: DAGVTQSPTHLIKTRGQQVTLRCSPISGHKSVSWYQQVLGQGPQFIFQYYEKEERGRGNFPDRFSARQFPNYSSELNVNALLLGDSALYLCASSSQGRLNTEAFFGQGTRLTVV.

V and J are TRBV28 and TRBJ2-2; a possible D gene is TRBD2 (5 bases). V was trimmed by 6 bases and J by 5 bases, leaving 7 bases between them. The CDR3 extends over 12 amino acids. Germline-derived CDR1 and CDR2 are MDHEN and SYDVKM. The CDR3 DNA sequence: TGTGCCAGCAGCCGGACTACCGGGGAGCTGTTTTTT. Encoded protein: CASSRTTGELFF. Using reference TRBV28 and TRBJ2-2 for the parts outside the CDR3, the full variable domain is DVKVTQSSRYLVKRTGEKVFLECVQDMDHENMFWYRQDPGLGLRLIYFSYDVKMKEKGDIPEGYSVSREKKERFSLILESASTNQTSMYLCASSRTTGELFFGEGSRLTVL.

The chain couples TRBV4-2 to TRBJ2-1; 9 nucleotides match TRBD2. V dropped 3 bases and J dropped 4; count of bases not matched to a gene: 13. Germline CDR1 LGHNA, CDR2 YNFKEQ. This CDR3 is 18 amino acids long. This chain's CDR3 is CASSQEGPGLAGYNEQFF. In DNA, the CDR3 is TGTGCCAGCAGCCAGGAGGGCCCCGGGCTAGCGGGATACAATGAGCAGTTCTTC.

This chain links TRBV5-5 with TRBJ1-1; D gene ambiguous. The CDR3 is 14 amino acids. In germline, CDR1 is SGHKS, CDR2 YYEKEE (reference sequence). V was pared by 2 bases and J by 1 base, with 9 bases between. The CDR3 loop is CASSFSRGNTEAFF. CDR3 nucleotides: TGTGCCAGCAGCTTTTCGCGGGGGAACACTGAAGCTTTCTTT.

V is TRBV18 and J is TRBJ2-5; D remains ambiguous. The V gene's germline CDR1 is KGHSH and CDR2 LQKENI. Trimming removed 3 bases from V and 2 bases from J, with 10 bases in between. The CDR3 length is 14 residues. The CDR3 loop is CASSPLVQQETQYF. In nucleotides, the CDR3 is TGTGCCAGCTCACCCTTGGTTCAACAAGAGACCCAGTACTTC.

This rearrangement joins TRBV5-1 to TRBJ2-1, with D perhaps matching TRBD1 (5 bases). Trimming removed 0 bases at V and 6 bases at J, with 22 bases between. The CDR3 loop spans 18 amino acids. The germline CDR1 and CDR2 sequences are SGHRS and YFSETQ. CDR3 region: CASSLESGLRGSGNEQFF. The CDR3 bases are TGCGCCAGCAGCTTGGAATCAGGGCTTAGGGGCTCCGGCAATGAGCAGTTCTTC.